This TCR beta chain appears in the sequencing data of a study of shared clonotypes between healthy human individuals. The study, taken as a whole, reports: Several donors shared approximately 5% of their naive CD4 clonotypes. As a rule, naive subsets had a larger estimated richness than memory subsets.

Nashville, Tennessee was home to all donors, who were Caucasian adults. For this clone: Its antigen is still unknown.

The CDR3 loop spans 15 amino acids. The germline gives CDR1 SQVTM, CDR2 ANQGSEA. Unmatched junction bases numbered 9, after V lost 4 bases and J lost 0 bases. The authors distributed each subset's genomic DNA evenly over several immunoSEQ plates. Using immunoSEQ multiplex PCR, the repertoire was profiled, and TCRdb retains in-frame clones only, with some absent. The table includes some 1.5 million clones, approximately 98% detected once. This sequence originates from a man in his thirties or forties in good health. The chain is built from TRBV29-1 and TRBJ2-7; TRBD2 matches at 7 bases. The sequencing sample was made of naive CD4+ T cells sorted from blood. Sample subset: CD45RA+ positively selected. The CDR3 bases are TGCAGCGTTGTGCTCGCGGGCGGGAGCTCCTACGAGCAGTACTTC. The encoded protein is CSVVLAGGSSYEQYF.